The 15 T cell receptor beta chains listed next were all sequenced from one sample in a study of blood T cell repertoires in COVID-19. Assay used: immunoSEQ multiplex PCR; TCRdb lists only in-frame clones, some missing. Of about 230,000 clones in the sample, 83% were seen once. Sequencing was done on a sample of peripheral blood. The receptors stem from a woman in her forties or fifties with acute or convalescent COVID-19.

This chain joins TRBV4-3 and TRBJ2-4, with D possibly TRBD2 on 5 matching bases. The CDR3 runs 14 residues. Germline V gene sequence: CDR1 LGHNA, CDR2 YSLEER. V was cut by 1 base and J by 7 bases, with 11 bases left in between. CDR3 in amino acids: CASSQVLASNIQYF. The CDR3 DNA reads as TGCGCCAGCAGCCAAGTTCTAGCCTCTAACATTCAGTACTTC.

The genes are TRBV5-1 and TRBJ2-7; 11 bases fit TRBD2. This CDR3 is 14 amino acids long. From germline, CDR1 is SGHRS and CDR2 YFSETQ. J was trimmed by 6 bases and V by 2 bases; bases with no gene match: 4. DNA of the CDR3: TGCGCCAGCAGCTTAGAGCTAGCGGGAGGCGAGCAGTACTTC. Protein product: CASSLELAGGEQYF.

The gene calls are TRBV3-1 (or the pseudogene TRBV3-2) and TRBJ1-1; 8 nucleotides agree with TRBD1. Trimming cost V 0 bases and J 7 bases; bases outside gene matches: 4. The CDR3 spans 14 residues. From germline, CDR1 is LGHDT and CDR2 YNNKEL (reference sequence). The CDR3: CASSQDHRGIEAFF. CDR3 bases: TGTGCCAGCAGCCAAGATCACAGGGGGATTGAAGCTTTCTTT.

This clone was picked up many times. The DNA of the CDR3 is TGTGCCAGCAGCCTCCGAGCAGGGGCTGTCGCCTCCTACAATGAGCAGTTCTTC. This sequence encodes CASSLRAGAVASYNEQFF. The chain couples TRBV7-9 to TRBJ2-1, with D tentatively TRBD1 (6 bases). CDR3 length: 18 amino acids. Germline assignment: CDR1 SEHNR and CDR2 FQNEAQ (reference sequence). Trimming removed 5 bases from V and 0 bases from J, with 20 bases in between.

This clone was detected a few times. The V gene is TRBV5-6, the J gene TRBJ2-1; 8 nucleotides match TRBD2. Germline values: CDR1 SGHDT, CDR2 YYEEEE. This CDR3 comprises 13 residues. J was trimmed by 10 bases and V by 5 bases; bases with no gene match: 8. This chain's CDR3 is CASRLNLAGEQFF. The DNA of the CDR3 is TGTGCCAGCAGACTTAACTTAGCGGGGGAGCAGTTCTTC.

V usage is TRBV5-5 and J usage is TRBJ1-1; D is unresolved. V lost 0 bases, J lost 10 bases, and 10 bases lay in between. Germline CDR1 reads SGHKS; CDR2 reads YYEKEE (reference sequence). This CDR3 region has 12 residues. This CDR3 reads CASSLEDGGAFF. Here the CDR3 DNA reads TGTGCCAGCAGCTTGGAGGATGGCGGAGCTTTCTTT.

Of note for this clone: The missing conserved phenylalanine or tryptophan at the end of this CDR3 makes a read error likely. The DNA is omitted, as the CDR3 cannot be located on it reliably, and the CDR3 follows TCRdb's listing. The gene calls are TRBV12-3 or TRBV12-4 and TRBJ1-2; TRBD1 is taken as the D call from the table, unchecked against the DNA. The CDR3 is 13 amino acids in total, end residues counted. The CDR3: CASSNPTGTASLL.

The V and J genes are TRBV30 and TRBJ1-5, with TRBD1 identical over 7 bases. CDR3 size: 16 residues. With V trimmed by 5 bases and J by 3 bases, 13 bases remained unmatched. Germline V lookup: CDR1 GTSNPN, CDR2 SVGIG (reference sequence). The CDR3 bases are TGTGCCTGGGCTCCGCCGGTCGGGACAGTCAATCAGCCCCAGCATTTT. Amino acid sequence: CAWAPPVGTVNQPQHF. The full variable domain, with the rest looked up from reference TRBV30 and TRBJ1-5, is SQTIHQWPATLVQPVGSPLSLECTVEGTSNPNLYWYRQAAGRGLQLLFYSVGIGQISSEVPQNLSASRPQDRQFILSSKKLLLSDSGFYLCAWAPPVGTVNQPQHFGDGTRLSIL.

V is TRBV27 and J is TRBJ2-1; 8 bases match TRBD2. Germline V lookup: CDR1 MNHEY, CDR2 SMNVEV (reference sequence). This CDR3 contains 15 residues. The V segment lost 3 bases and the J segment 3 bases; nucleotides outside the gene matches: 4. CDR3 region: CASSFGLAGYNEQFF. The CDR3 coding sequence is TGTGCCAGCAGTTTCGGGCTAGCGGGCTACAATGAGCAGTTCTTC.

J is TRBJ2-7 and V is TRBV6-6; 13 bases line up with TRBD2. CDR1 MNHNY and CDR2 SVGAGI come from the germline V gene (reference sequence). V gave up 7 bases and J gave up 9 bases; unmatched junction bases: 9. CDR3 length: 14 residues. The CDR3 spells CASTRGLAGEGQYF. The CDR3 nucleotides read TGTGCCAGCACTCGCGGACTAGCGGGAGAAGGGCAGTACTTC.

This rearrangement joins TRBV28 to TRBJ2-7, with 10 nucleotides matching TRBD1. The CDR3 is 16 residues long. Trimming at V came to 6 bases and at J to 2 bases, leaving 10 bases not matched to a gene. CDR1 and CDR2 from the germline V gene are MDHEN and SYDVKM. CDR3 loop: CASRPLTGQGAYEQYF. CDR3 coding DNA: TGTGCCAGCAGACCCTTGACCGGACAGGGGGCCTACGAGCAGTACTTC.

The chain combines TRBV20-1 with TRBJ2-3; D is unclear. The CDR3 contains 10 residues. Per germline, CDR1 DFQATT and CDR2 SNEGSKA (reference sequence). Trimming removed 3 bases from V and 6 bases from J, with 4 bases in between. The CDR3 DNA is TGCAGTGCTAGGGCCGATACGCAGTATTTT. Residues: CSARADTQYF.

The J gene is TRBJ2-2, the V gene TRBV18, with D possibly being TRBD1 (6 bases). The germline CDR1 and CDR2 sequences are KGHSH and LQKENI. This CDR3 comprises 16 residues. Deletions cut 2 bases from V and 1 base from J, with 11 bases between. The chain's CDR3 is CASSPRGQGNTGELFF. DNA for the CDR3: TGTGCCAGCTCACCAAGGGGACAAGGGAACACCGGGGAGCTGTTTTTT. Based on the CDR3 plus reference TRBV18 and TRBJ2-2, the full variable domain is NAGVMQNPRHLVRRRGQEARLRCSPMKGHSHVYWYRQLPEEGLKFMVYLQKENIIDESGMPKERFSAEFPKEGPSILRIQQVVRGDSAAYFCASSPRGQGNTGELFFGEGSRLTVL.

This chain uses TRBV4-2 with TRBJ1-1, with TRBD1 matching 10 bases. CDR1 and CDR2 from the germline V gene are LGHNA and YNFKEQ. The CDR3 spans 17 residues. The ends lost 4 bases at V and 4 bases at J; junction bases unmatched: 12. DNA for the CDR3: TGTGCCAGCAGCCCACGGGACAGGGGTTATTCGGCCACTGAAGCTTTCTTT. Translated: CASSPRDRGYSATEAFF.

This clone occurred a few times. The chain has TRBV27 and TRBJ1-1; 7 bases line up with TRBD1. This CDR3 has 13 amino acids. The V and J ends lost 6 bases and 3 bases, in that order; junction bases with no gene match: 4. Looked up from germline, CDR1 is MNHEY and CDR2 is SMNVEV (reference sequence). DNA of the CDR3: TGTGCCAGCAGCCGGGACAGATACACTGAAGCTTTCTTT. This codes for CASSRDRYTEAFF.